One and the same sample provided the 11 T cell receptor beta chains below, sequenced in a study of T cells in Graves' hyperthyroidism and ophthalmopathy. The investigators amplified TCR beta CDR3 regions from RNA transcripts. First-round RT-PCR with HTBI primers amplified the TCR CDR3 region. TCRdb re-called the multiplex PCR reads with MiXCR, one entry per CDR3 protein. This sample has 600,000 or so distinct CDR3 sequences, with about 14% found just once. The sequenced sample consisted of blood. The receptors come from a woman younger than 35 with Graves' ophthalmopathy.

This clonotype occurred many times. The rearrangement uses TRBV6-1 and TRBJ2-2, with TRBD1 matching 8 bases. CDR3 length: 14 amino acids. V gave up 9 bases and J gave up 6 bases; unmatched junction bases: 9. CDR1 MNHNS and CDR2 SASEGT come from the germline V gene. Here the CDR3 reads CASNSGQGAGELFF. CDR3 in DNA: TGTGCCAGTAATAGTGGACAGGGCGCCGGGGAGCTGTTTTTT.

There are many counts of this clonotype. One end of the junction fails to match germline, which may point to a read error. The chain joins TRBV7-9 to TRBJ2-7; tentative D call: TRBD1 (5 bases). The CDR3 runs 15 residues. CDR1 SEHNR and CDR2 FQNEAQ come from the germline V gene (reference sequence). CDR3 DNA: TGTGCCAGCAGATTAGGGGTTCGCGGCTCCTACGAGCAGTACTTC. As protein: CASRLGVRGSYEQYF.

The CDR3 here is CATSVTGGTGELFF. CDR3 DNA sequence: TGTGCCACCAGTGTGACAGGGGGCACCGGGGAGCTGTTTTTT. J is TRBJ2-2 and V is TRBV24-1, with TRBD1 matching over 9 bases. V dropped 5 bases and J dropped 4; count of bases not matched to a gene: 1. Germline V CDR1 and CDR2: KGHDR, SFDVKD. The CDR3 has 14 residues.

To note about this clonotype: This clone may be a read error of a much larger clone one base away. The rearrangement uses TRBV7-3 and TRBJ1-1, with TRBD1 matching 8 bases. This CDR3 contains 14 residues. After removal of 5 bases from V and 4 bases from J, the junction contained 6 bases not matched to a gene. In germline, CDR1 is SGHTA, CDR2 FQGTGA. This CDR3 is CASSTGGWRTEAFF. The CDR3 nucleotides read TGTGCCAGCAGCACAGGGGGATGGCGCACTGAAGCTTTCTTT.

This clonotype was counted a few times. The CDR3 loop reads CASSPWAGESNGELFF. The CDR3, as DNA: TGTGCCAGCAGCCCCTGGGCAGGGGAATCGAACGGGGAGCTGTTTTTT. The chain carries TRBV9 and TRBJ2-2, with D possibly matching TRBD1 (6 bases). Germline values: CDR1 SGDLS, CDR2 YYNGEE. V was cut by 4 bases and J by 7 bases, with 20 bases left in between. The CDR3 extends over 16 amino acids.

This clonotype was seen repeatedly, ten times or more. The rearrangement joins TRBV5-5 to TRBJ2-1; perhaps TRBD2 as D (6 bases). V shed 4 bases and J shed 4 bases, with 21 bases lying between them. The CDR3 has 17 residues. Germline loops: CDR1 SGHKS, CDR2 YYEKEE (reference sequence). In DNA form, the CDR3 reads TGTGCCAGCAGCCCCTTGACTCTAGCGAGAATATACAATGAGCAGTTCTTC. This sequence encodes CASSPLTLARIYNEQFF.

This clonotype was seen ten or more times. The V gene is TRBV28, the J gene TRBJ2-4; TRBD1 aligns across 8 bases. The germline CDR1 and CDR2 sequences are MDHEN and SYDVKM. The CDR3 contains 15 residues. With V trimmed by 3 bases and J by 6 bases, 7 bases remained unmatched. CDR3 region: CASSFPTGVGNIQYF. DNA for the CDR3: TGTGCCAGCAGTTTTCCGACAGGGGTCGGAAACATTCAGTACTTC.

CDR3 bases: TGTGCCAGTAGTACCCGACAGGGGGTGAGCTATGGCTACACCTTC. It is translated as CASSTRQGVSYGYTF. The gene calls are TRBV19 and TRBJ1-2; 9 bases match TRBD1. The CDR3 contains 15 residues. In germline, CDR1 is LNHDA, CDR2 SQIVND (reference sequence). The V segment lost 4 bases and the J segment 4 bases; nucleotides outside the gene matches: 7.

This clonotype was recorded a few times. The J gene is TRBJ2-7, the V gene TRBV6-2 or TRBV6-3; 8 nucleotides align to TRBD2. The germline V gene encodes CDR1 MNHEY and CDR2 SVGEGT. The V gene end was trimmed by 5 bases and the J gene end by 12 bases; junction bases not matched to a gene: 15. This CDR3 comprises 14 residues. The CDR3, as DNA: TGTGCCAGCAGTCACGAGGGTTTACTAGCGGCCCGGTACTTC. This translates into CASSHEGLLAARYF.

The chain uses TRBV20-1 and TRBJ2-3; tentatively, D is TRBD2 (7 bases). Deletions cut 1 base from V and 4 bases from J, with 21 bases between. The CDR3 length is 17 residues. Germline loops: CDR1 DFQATT, CDR2 SNEGSKA (reference sequence). CDR3 sequence reads: CSARVAIGGGNPDTQYF. The CDR3 nucleotides are TGCAGTGCTAGAGTCGCTATCGGCGGGGGCAACCCAGATACGCAGTATTTT.

This clonotype has more than one count but fewer than ten. The chain is built from TRBV6-2 or TRBV6-3 and TRBJ2-3; D is unclear. Trimming removed 6 bases from V and 0 bases from J, with 13 bases in between. Germline V gene lookup returns CDR1 MNHEY and CDR2 SVGEGT. The CDR3 has 15 residues. CDR3 in amino acids: CASSSPAHSTDTQYF. CDR3 bases: TGTGCCAGCAGCTCCCCAGCACATAGCACAGATACGCAGTATTTT.